This T cell receptor beta chain derives from a study of identical twins. Template switching (which added a universal primer site) was used, and cDNA carried unique molecular identifiers. TCRdb re-called the 5' RACE reads with MiXCR, one entry per CDR3 protein. The sample includes 500,000 or so distinct CDR3 sequences, roughly an eighth of them seen just once. About this clonotype itself: What it recognizes is unknown.

Study-level results: Among beta out-of-frame sequences, excess sharing between twins appeared weaker. Cross-sectional statistical analysis, not tracking of the same donors, underpinned the conclusions.

The CDR3 contains 15 residues. V gave up 1 base and J gave up 0 bases, with 7 bases separating them. The V gene's germline CDR1 is MGHDK and CDR2 SYGVNS. The data were also submitted as part of a second study, on yellow fever vaccine responses in identical twins.

The chain recombines TRBV25-1 with TRBJ1-5; D is unresolved. Sequences were obtained from CD4+ T cells sorted from blood. This TCR derives from a woman under 30 in good health. The chain's CDR3 is CASSESAGSNQPQHF. The CDR3, as DNA: TGTGCCAGCAGTGAATCGGCGGGTAGCAATCAGCCCCAGCATTTT.